A single sample gave rise to the 27 T cell receptor beta chains below, sequenced in a study of blood T cell repertoires in COVID-19. Measured with immunoSEQ multiplex PCR; TCRdb has only the in-frame clones, and not every one. The data hold tens of thousands of clones, with 80% to 90% observed a single time. Sequencing was carried out using peripheral blood. Receptors originate from a woman older than 75 with active or convalescent COVID-19.

This clone was recorded once. V and J are TRBV2 and TRBJ2-1; D is undetermined. Trimming took off 4 bases at V and 5 bases at J, with 6 bases between the two ends. Germline-derived CDR1 and CDR2 are SNHLY and FYNNEI. The CDR3 has 12 residues. The CDR3 DNA sequence: TGTGCCAGCAGTGGCGTGGACAATGAGCAGTTCTTC. It specifies CASSGVDNEQFF.

The chain carries TRBV28 and TRBJ1-5; no clear D. The CDR3 has 14 residues. V dropped 6 bases and J dropped 5 bases, with 14 bases sitting between them. Germline V lookup: CDR1 MDHEN, CDR2 SYDVKM. CDR3 residues: CASRTSTSYQPQHF. The CDR3 DNA follows: TGTGCCAGCAGAACCTCGACATCCTATCAGCCCCAGCATTTT.

V and J are TRBV18 and TRBJ2-2; D gene uncertain. Germline-derived CDR1 and CDR2 are KGHSH and LQKENI. V dropped 9 bases and J dropped 4 bases, with 15 bases sitting between them. The CDR3 extends over 14 amino acids. CDR3 DNA: TGTGCCAGTCTCGGTTCGGTTTCCACCGGGGAGCTGTTTTTT. This gives the protein CASLGSVSTGELFF.

This chain uses TRBV4-3 with TRBJ1-5; unclear D gene. Per germline, CDR1 LGHNA and CDR2 YSLEER. Deletions cut 0 bases from V and 4 bases from J, with 7 bases between. This CDR3 has 14 amino acids. DNA for the CDR3: TGCGCCAGCAGCCAAGACTCCTTTAATCAGCCCCAGCATTTT. It is translated as CASSQDSFNQPQHF.

V is TRBV13 and J is TRBJ2-7; 7 bases line up with TRBD2. With V trimmed by 3 bases and J by 6 bases, 2 bases remained unmatched. Germline-derived CDR1 and CDR2 are PRHDT and FYEKMQ (reference sequence). The CDR3 is made up of 12 amino acids. CDR3 sequence reads: CASSFAGVEQYF. CDR3 sequence (DNA): TGTGCCAGCAGCTTTGCGGGGGTCGAGCAGTACTTC. Full variable domain (missing parts from reference TRBV13 and TRBJ2-7): AAGVIQSPRHLIKEKRETATLKCYPIPRHDTVYWYQQGPGQDPQFLISFYEKMQSDKGSIPDRFSAQQFSDYHSELNMSSLELGDSALYFCASSFAGVEQYFGPGTRLTVT.

This chain connects TRBV10-3 to TRBJ1-6, with D hard to call. The CDR3 loop spans 13 amino acids. Germline V gene lookup returns CDR1 ENHRY and CDR2 SYGVKD. Trimming pared 11 bases from V and 8 bases from J, leaving 16 bases between. CDR3 amino acids: CAHRRSSDSPLHF. The CDR3 DNA follows: TGTGCCCATCGAAGGAGCTCAGATTCACCCCTCCACTTT.

The CDR3 protein is CASGLKLYNEQFF. The CDR3 DNA follows: TGTGCCAGCGGGCTCAAACTCTACAATGAGCAGTTCTTC. The V call is TRBV2, the J call TRBJ2-1; D remains ambiguous. V was trimmed by 8 bases and J by 3 bases, leaving 11 bases between them. The CDR3 has 13 residues. The germline V gene encodes CDR1 SNHLY and CDR2 FYNNEI.

The chain has TRBV14 and TRBJ1-3; 8 bases fit TRBD1. The V gene end was trimmed by 3 bases and the J gene end by 0 bases; junction bases not matched to a gene: 4. Germline CDR1 is SGHDN and CDR2 is FVKESK. The CDR3 spans 16 residues. The DNA of the CDR3 is TGTGCCAGCAGCCAGAGAACAGGGGGCTCTGGAAACACCATATATTTT. Translated: CASSQRTGGSGNTIYF.

The chain links TRBV27 to TRBJ2-7; weak D call: TRBD2 (5 bases). The length of the CDR3 is 14 residues. Germline V CDR1 and CDR2: MNHEY, SMNVEV (reference sequence). V was pared by 5 bases and J by 0 bases, with 11 bases between. The CDR3 nucleotides are TGTGCCAGCAGTCCCGGGATTAACTCCTACGAGCAGTACTTC. Translating gives CASSPGINSYEQYF.

V gene TRBV2 combines with J gene TRBJ2-2, with a tentative D call TRBD1 (6 bases). In germline, CDR1 is SNHLY, CDR2 FYNNEI. The V end lost 5 bases, the J end lost 4 bases, and 8 bases lay between the germline ends. This CDR3 is built from 13 residues. CDR3 sequence (DNA): TGTGCCAGCAGTCCACAGGGCACCGGGGAGCTGTTTTTT. It translates to CASSPQGTGELFF.

The rearrangement uses TRBV9 and TRBJ1-2, with D possibly matching TRBD1 (5 bases). CDR1 is SGDLS, CDR2 YYNGEE, per germline. Between the trimmed V and J ends, which lost 4 bases and 7 bases, there was a span of 14 bases. The CDR3 is 13 amino acids. CDR3: CASSTDRGGGYTF. The DNA for the CDR3 is TGTGCCAGCAGCACGGACCGGGGGGGTGGCTACACCTTC.

The CDR3 protein is CASRDRANYGYTF. In nucleotides, the CDR3 is TGTGCCAGCCGGGACAGGGCTAACTATGGCTACACCTTC. The V and J genes are TRBV7-2 and TRBJ1-2; 9 positions match TRBD1. The CDR3 is 13 residues long. V was clipped by 8 bases and J by 0 bases; unmatched bases: 1. The germline gives CDR1 SGHTA, CDR2 FQGNSA.

The chain links TRBV28 to TRBJ1-6; weak D call: TRBD1 (5 bases). This CDR3 is built from 12 residues. Trimming shortened V by 6 bases and J by 7 bases, and 7 bases separated the two germline ends. The germline CDR1 and CDR2 sequences are MDHEN and SYDVKM. The CDR3 spells CASREGNSPLHF. CDR3 coding DNA: TGTGCCAGCAGGGAGGGGAATTCACCCCTCCACTTT.

The V and J genes are TRBV5-1 and TRBJ2-5, with 9 bases that match TRBD1. V lost 5 bases and J lost 5; bases outside the gene matches: 13. The germline gives CDR1 SGHRS, CDR2 YFSETQ. The CDR3 length is 16 residues. The CDR3 nucleotides are TGCGCCAGCAGGGAGGGACAGGGTTTGATCGGGGAGACCCAGTACTTC. Its translation: CASREGQGLIGETQYF.

This chain connects TRBV5-4 to TRBJ2-7, with 8 nucleotides matching TRBD1. V lost 4 bases, J lost 1 base, and 7 bases stayed unmatched. The CDR3 is 15 amino acids. Germline values: CDR1 SGHNT, CDR2 YYREEE (reference sequence). CDR3 region: CASSREGTGSYEQYF. CDR3 bases: TGTGCCAGCAGCCGTGAAGGGACAGGTTCCTACGAGCAGTACTTC.

The chain employs TRBV5-1 and TRBJ2-1; 7 nucleotides match TRBD2. The germline gives CDR1 SGHRS, CDR2 YFSETQ. Trimming took 4 bases from V and 9 from J; bases not matched to a gene: 13. The length of the CDR3 is 15 residues. CDR3 region: CASSPGGAGDVEQFF. Here the CDR3 DNA reads TGCGCCAGCAGCCCCGGTGGGGCGGGAGACGTTGAGCAGTTCTTC.

The rearrangement joins TRBV7-9 to TRBJ1-5, with D uncertain. The CDR3 covers 14 residues. V shed 3 bases and J shed 3 bases, with 9 bases lying between them. CDR1 is SEHNR, CDR2 FQNEAQ, per germline (reference sequence). This chain's CDR3 is CASSFSGNNQPQHF. The DNA of the CDR3 is TGTGCCAGCAGCTTCAGCGGAAACAATCAGCCCCAGCATTTT.

CDR3 sequence (DNA): TGTGCCAGCAGCCCTGGACTAGCGGGGCTGCAGTACTTC. Residues: CASSPGLAGLQYF. The chain joins TRBV11-3 to TRBJ2-7; 12 bases match TRBD2. V shed 5 bases, J shed 9 bases, and the junction held 5 bases outside the gene matches. Germline lookup yields CDR1 SGHNT and CDR2 YENEEA. The CDR3 covers 13 residues.

The V gene is TRBV18, the J gene TRBJ2-3, with D perhaps matching TRBD2 (6 bases). This CDR3 is 14 amino acids long. Germline CDR1 KGHSH, CDR2 LQKENI. Trimming stripped 3 bases from V and 2 bases from J, with 9 bases between. In DNA, the CDR3 is TGTGCCAGCTCACCGGGACTCAACACAGATACGCAGTATTTT. Translation: CASSPGLNTDTQYF. The complete variable domain, with remaining parts taken from reference TRBV18 and TRBJ2-3, reads NAGVMQNPRHLVRRRGQEARLRCSPMKGHSHVYWYRQLPEEGLKFMVYLQKENIIDESGMPKERFSAEFPKEGPSILRIQQVVRGDSAAYFCASSPGLNTDTQYFGPGTRLTVL.

As DNA, the CDR3 is TGTGCCAGTTGGGACAGGGGGCCTAACTATGGCTACACCTTC. This codes for CASWDRGPNYGYTF. V is TRBV19 and J is TRBJ1-2; 12 bases align to TRBD1. Per germline, CDR1 LNHDA and CDR2 SQIVND (reference sequence). With 8 bases clipped from V and 0 bases from J, the junction kept 1 base outside the gene matches. There are 14 residues in the CDR3.

This clone was counted a single time. The limits of the CDR3 on the DNA are not certain, so only TCRdb's listed CDR3 is given. This sequence joins TRBV12-1 and TRBJ1-3. TRBV12-1 counts as a pseudogene. A total of 14 residues make up the CDR3, ends included. The CDR3 protein is CASPKVGFGNTIYF.

V is TRBV5-6 and J is TRBJ1-3; D is unresolved. Germline-derived CDR1 and CDR2 are SGHDT and YYEEEE. The CDR3 sequence is 15 residues long. Deletions cut 4 bases from V and 0 bases from J, with 11 bases between. Here the CDR3 reads CASSRELVSGNTIYF. In nucleotides, the CDR3 is TGTGCCAGCAGCCGGGAATTGGTCTCTGGAAACACCATATATTTT.

The CDR3 spells CASSYSRRLKETQYF. The CDR3 DNA reads as TGTGCCAGCAGTTACTCGCGTAGACTAAAAGAGACCCAGTACTTC. The chain joins TRBV6-6 to TRBJ2-5, with D maybe TRBD2 (5 bases). The V and J ends lost 0 bases and 3 bases respectively, with 11 bases between them. The CDR3 is 15 residues long. Per the germline V gene, CDR1 is MNHNY and CDR2 is SVGAGI (reference sequence).

The chain has TRBV19 and TRBJ2-2; 7 bases map to TRBD2. CDR1 and CDR2 from the germline V gene are LNHDA and SQIVND (reference sequence). V gave up 4 bases and J gave up 1 base; unmatched junction bases: 3. The CDR3 covers 15 residues. CDR3 protein: CASSSVAGNTGELFF. The DNA for the CDR3 is TGTGCCAGTAGTAGCGTAGCGGGGAACACCGGGGAGCTGTTTTTT.

A single count supports this clone. V is TRBV29-1 and J is TRBJ2-5, with 7 nucleotides matching TRBD2. V lost 2 bases to trimming and J lost 1 base; unmatched junction nucleotides: 4. Per the germline V gene, CDR1 is SQVTM and CDR2 is ANQGSEA. The CDR3 spans 14 residues. CDR3 in amino acids: CSVERRGFQETQYF. CDR3 DNA: TGCAGCGTTGAAAGGCGGGGGTTCCAAGAGACCCAGTACTTC. The full variable domain, with the rest looked up from reference TRBV29-1 and TRBJ2-5, is SAVISQKPSRDICQRGTSLTIQCQVDSQVTMMFWYRQQPGQSLTLIATANQGSEATYESGFVIDKFPISRPNLTFSTLTVSNMSPEDSSIYLCSVERRGFQETQYFGPGTRLLVL.

The V call is TRBV5-1, the J call TRBJ2-3, with a tentative D call TRBD2 (7 bases). V was shortened by 4 bases and J by 6 bases, with 15 bases between the two germline ends. This CDR3 spans 14 amino acids. The germline V gene has CDR1 SGHRS and CDR2 YFSETQ. The CDR3 DNA is TGCGCCAGCAGCCAGGTCGGGGGGCCCGATACGCAGTATTTT. This sequence encodes CASSQVGGPDTQYF.

This clone was recorded once. The chain employs TRBV7-2 and TRBJ1-1; 10 bases fit TRBD1. There are 15 residues in the CDR3. Germline loops: CDR1 SGHTA, CDR2 FQGNSA. V was clipped by 3 bases and J by 5 bases; unmatched bases: 6. CDR3 bases: TGTGCCAGCAGCTTGACAGGGGGCGCGAATACTGAAGCTTTCTTT. This sequence encodes CASSLTGGANTEAFF.